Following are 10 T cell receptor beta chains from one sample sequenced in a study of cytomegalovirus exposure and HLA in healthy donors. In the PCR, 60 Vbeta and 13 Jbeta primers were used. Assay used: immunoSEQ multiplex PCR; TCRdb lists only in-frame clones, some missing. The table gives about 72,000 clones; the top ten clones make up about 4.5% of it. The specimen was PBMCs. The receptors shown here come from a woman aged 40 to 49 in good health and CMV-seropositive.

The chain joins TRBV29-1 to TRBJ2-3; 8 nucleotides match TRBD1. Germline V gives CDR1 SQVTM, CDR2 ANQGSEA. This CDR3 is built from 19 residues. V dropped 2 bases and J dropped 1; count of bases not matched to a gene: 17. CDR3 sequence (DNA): TGCAGCGTTGAACCCACAACCCTCGGGACAGGCTTAGGCACAGATACGCAGTATTTT. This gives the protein CSVEPTTLGTGLGTDTQYF.

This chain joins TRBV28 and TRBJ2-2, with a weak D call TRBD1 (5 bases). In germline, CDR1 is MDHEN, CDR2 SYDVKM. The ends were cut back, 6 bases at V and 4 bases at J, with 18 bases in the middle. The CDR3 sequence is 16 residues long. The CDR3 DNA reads TGTGCCAGCAGAGCTACGGACACCCTGGGCACCGGGGAGCTGTTTTTT. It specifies CASRATDTLGTGELFF. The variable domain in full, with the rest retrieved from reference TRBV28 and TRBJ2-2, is DVKVTQSSRYLVKRTGEKVFLECVQDMDHENMFWYRQDPGLGLRLIYFSYDVKMKEKGDIPEGYSVSREKKERFSLILESASTNQTSMYLCASRATDTLGTGELFFGEGSRLTVL.

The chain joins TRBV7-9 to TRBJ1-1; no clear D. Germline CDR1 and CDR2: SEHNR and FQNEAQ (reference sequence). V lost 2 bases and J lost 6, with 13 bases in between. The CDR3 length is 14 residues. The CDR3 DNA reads TGTGCCAGCAGCTTAATAAGAGGGAGGGCTGAAGCTTTCTTT. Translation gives CASSLIRGRAEAFF.

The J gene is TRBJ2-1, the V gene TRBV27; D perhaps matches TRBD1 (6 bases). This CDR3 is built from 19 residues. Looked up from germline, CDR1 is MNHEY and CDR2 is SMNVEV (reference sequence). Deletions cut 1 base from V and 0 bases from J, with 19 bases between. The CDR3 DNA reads TGTGCCAGCAGTTTATATCAGAGTCCCGGACAGATCTCCTACAATGAGCAGTTCTTC. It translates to CASSLYQSPGQISYNEQFF.

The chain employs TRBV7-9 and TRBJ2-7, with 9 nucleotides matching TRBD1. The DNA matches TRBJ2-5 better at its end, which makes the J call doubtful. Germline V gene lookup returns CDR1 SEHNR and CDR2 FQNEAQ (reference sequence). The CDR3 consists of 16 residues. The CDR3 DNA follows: TGTGCCAGCAGGCTCAGCCCGGGACAGGGTCAAGAGACCCAGTACTTC. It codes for CASRLSPGQGQETQYF.

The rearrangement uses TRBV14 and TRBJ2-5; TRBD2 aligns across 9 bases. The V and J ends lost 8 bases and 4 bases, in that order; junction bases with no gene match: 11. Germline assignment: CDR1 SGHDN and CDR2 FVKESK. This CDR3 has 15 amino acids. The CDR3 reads CASGKSGGSRETQYF. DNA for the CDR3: TGTGCCAGCGGAAAGAGCGGGGGGTCGCGAGAGACCCAGTACTTC.

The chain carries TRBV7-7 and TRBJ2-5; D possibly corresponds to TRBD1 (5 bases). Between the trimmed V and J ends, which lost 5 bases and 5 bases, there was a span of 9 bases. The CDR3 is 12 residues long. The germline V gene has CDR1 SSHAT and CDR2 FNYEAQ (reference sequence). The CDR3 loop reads CASSPKGETQYF. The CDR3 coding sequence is TGTGCCAGCAGCCCAAAGGGGGAGACCCAGTACTTC.

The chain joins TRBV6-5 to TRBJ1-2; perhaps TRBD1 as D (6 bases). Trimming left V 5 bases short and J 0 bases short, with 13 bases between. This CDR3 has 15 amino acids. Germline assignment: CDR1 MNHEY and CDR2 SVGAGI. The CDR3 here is CASSATNRANYGYTF. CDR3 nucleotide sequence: TGTGCCAGCAGTGCAACCAACAGGGCTAACTATGGCTACACCTTC.

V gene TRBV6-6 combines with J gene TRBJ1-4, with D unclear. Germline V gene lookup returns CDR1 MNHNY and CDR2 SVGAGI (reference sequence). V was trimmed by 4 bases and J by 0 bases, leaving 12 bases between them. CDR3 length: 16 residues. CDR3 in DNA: TGTGCCAGCAGTTCCGGGTCCCACCCAACTAATGAAAAACTGTTTTTT. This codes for CASSSGSHPTNEKLFF.

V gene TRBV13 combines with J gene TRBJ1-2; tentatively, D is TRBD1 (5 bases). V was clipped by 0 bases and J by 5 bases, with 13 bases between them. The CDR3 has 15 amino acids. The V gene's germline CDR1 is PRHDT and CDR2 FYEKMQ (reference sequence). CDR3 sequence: CASSLGVLGGYGYTF. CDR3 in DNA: TGTGCCAGCAGCTTAGGTGTGTTGGGGGGGTATGGCTACACCTTC.